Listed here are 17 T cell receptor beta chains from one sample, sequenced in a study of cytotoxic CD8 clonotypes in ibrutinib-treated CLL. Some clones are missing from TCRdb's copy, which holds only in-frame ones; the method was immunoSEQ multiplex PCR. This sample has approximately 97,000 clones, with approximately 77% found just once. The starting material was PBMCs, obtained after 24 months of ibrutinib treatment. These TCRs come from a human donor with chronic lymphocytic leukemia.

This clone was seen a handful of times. CDR3 sequence reads: CASTPAVGNTIYF. DNA for the CDR3: TGTGCCAGCACCCCGGCGGTGGGAAACACCATATATTTT. This chain uses TRBV9 with TRBJ1-3; D gene unclear. The length of the CDR3 is 13 residues. Germline V CDR1 and CDR2: SGDLS, YYNGEE. Trimming cost V 6 bases and J 4 bases, with 11 bases left between them.

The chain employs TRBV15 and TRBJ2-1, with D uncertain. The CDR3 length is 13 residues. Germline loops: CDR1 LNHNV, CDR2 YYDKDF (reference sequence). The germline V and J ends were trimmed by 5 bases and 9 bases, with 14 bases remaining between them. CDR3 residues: CATSRPVRPEQFF. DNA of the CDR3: TGTGCCACCAGCCGACCGGTTAGACCTGAGCAGTTCTTC. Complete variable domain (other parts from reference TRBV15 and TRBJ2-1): DAMVIQNPRYQVTQFGKPVTLSCSQTLNHNVMYWYQQKSSQAPKLLFHYYDKDFNNEADTPDNFQSRRPNTSFCFLDIRSPGLGDTAMYLCATSRPVRPEQFFGPGTRLTVL.

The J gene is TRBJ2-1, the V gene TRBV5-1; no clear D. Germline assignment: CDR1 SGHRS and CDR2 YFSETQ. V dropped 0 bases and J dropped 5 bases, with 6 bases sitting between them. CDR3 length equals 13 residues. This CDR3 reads CASSLGFNNEQFF. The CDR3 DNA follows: TGCGCCAGCAGCTTGGGGTTTAACAATGAGCAGTTCTTC.

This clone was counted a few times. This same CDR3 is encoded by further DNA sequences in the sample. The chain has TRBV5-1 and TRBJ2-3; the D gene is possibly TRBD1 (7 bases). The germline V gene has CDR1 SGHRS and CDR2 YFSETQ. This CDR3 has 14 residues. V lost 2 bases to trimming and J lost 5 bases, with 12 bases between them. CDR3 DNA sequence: TGCGCCAGCAGCTTAGGGCAGGGGGGAGATACGCAGTATTTT. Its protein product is CASSLGQGGDTQYF. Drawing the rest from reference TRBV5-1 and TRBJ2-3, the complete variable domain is KAGVTQTPRYLIKTRGQQVTLSCSPISGHRSVSWYQQTPGQGLQFLFEYFSETQRNKGNFPGRFSGRQFSNSRSEMNVSTLELGDSALYLCASSLGQGGDTQYFGPGTRLTVL.

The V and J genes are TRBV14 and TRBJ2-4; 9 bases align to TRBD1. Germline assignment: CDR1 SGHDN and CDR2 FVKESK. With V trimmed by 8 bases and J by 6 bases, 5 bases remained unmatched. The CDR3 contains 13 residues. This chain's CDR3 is CASRPGQGNIQYF. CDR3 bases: TGTGCCAGCCGACCGGGACAGGGAAACATTCAGTACTTC. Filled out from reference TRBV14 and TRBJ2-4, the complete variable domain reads EAGVTQFPSHSVIEKGQTVTLRCDPISGHDNLYWYRRVMGKEIKFLLHFVKESKQDESGMPNNRFLAERTGGTYSTLKVQPAELEDSGVYFCASRPGQGNIQYFGAGTRLSVL.

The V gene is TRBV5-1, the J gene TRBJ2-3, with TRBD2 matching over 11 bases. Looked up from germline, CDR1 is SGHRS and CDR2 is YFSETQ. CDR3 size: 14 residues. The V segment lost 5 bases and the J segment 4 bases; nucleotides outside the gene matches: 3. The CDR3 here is CASRLAGESDTQYF. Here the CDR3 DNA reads TGCGCCAGCAGACTAGCGGGAGAGTCAGATACGCAGTATTTT.

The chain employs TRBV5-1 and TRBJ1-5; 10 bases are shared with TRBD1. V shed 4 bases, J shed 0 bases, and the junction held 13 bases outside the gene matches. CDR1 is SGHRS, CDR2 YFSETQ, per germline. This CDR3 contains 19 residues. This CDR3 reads CASSRYPGTGDFSNQPQHF. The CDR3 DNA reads TGCGCCAGCAGCCGGTATCCCGGGACAGGGGACTTTAGCAATCAGCCCCAGCATTTT.

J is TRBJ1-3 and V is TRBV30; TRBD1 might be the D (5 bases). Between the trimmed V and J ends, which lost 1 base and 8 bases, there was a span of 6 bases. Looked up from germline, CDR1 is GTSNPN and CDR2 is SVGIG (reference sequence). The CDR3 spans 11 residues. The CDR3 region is CAWSARDTIYF. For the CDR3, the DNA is TGTGCCTGGAGTGCCAGGGACACCATATATTTT.

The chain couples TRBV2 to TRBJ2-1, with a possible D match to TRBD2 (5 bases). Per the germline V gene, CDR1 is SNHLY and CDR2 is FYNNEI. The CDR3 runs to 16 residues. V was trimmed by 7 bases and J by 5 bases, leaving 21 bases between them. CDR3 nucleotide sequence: TGTGCCAGCACCAACTGGGAGCCGACCGGGCACAATGAGCAGTTCTTC. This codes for CASTNWEPTGHNEQFF. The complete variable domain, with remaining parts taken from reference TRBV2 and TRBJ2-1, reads EPEVTQTPSHQVTQMGQEVILRCVPISNHLYFYWYRQILGQKVEFLVSFYNNEISEKSEIFDDQFSVERPDGSNFTLKIRSTKLEDSAMYFCASTNWEPTGHNEQFFGPGTRLTVL.

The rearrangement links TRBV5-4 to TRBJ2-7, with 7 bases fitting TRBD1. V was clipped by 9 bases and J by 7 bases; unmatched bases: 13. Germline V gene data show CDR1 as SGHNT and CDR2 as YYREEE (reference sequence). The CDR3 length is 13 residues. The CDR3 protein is CATQVTGVREQYF. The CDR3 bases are TGTGCCACCCAGGTTACAGGGGTGAGGGAGCAGTACTTC.

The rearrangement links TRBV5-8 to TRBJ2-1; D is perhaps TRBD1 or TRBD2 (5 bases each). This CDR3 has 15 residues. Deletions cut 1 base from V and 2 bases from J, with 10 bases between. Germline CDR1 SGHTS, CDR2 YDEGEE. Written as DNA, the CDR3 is TGTGCCAGCAGCTTGTTGAGGGGTCCCTACAATGAGCAGTTCTTC. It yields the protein CASSLLRGPYNEQFF.

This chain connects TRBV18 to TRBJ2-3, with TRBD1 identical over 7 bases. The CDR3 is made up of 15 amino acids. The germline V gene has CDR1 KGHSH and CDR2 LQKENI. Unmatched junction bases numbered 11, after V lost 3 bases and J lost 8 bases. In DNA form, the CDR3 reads TGTGCCAGCTCACCTCGACAGGGTCCCTCAGGTACGCAGTATTTT. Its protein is CASSPRQGPSGTQYF.

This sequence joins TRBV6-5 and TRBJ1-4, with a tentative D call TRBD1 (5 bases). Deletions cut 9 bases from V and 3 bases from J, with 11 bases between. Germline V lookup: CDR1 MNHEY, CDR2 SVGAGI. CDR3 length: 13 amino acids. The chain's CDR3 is CASSRQPNEKLFF. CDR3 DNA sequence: TGTGCCAGTTCTAGACAGCCTAATGAAAAACTGTTTTTT.

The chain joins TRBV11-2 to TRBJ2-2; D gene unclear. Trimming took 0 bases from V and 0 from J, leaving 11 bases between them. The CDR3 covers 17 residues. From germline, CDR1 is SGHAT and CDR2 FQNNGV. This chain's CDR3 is CASSLDGRLANTGELFF. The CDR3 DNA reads TGTGCCAGCAGCTTAGATGGACGGCTAGCGAACACCGGGGAGCTGTTTTTT. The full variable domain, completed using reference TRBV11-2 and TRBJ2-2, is EAGVAQSPRYKIIEKRQSVAFWCNPISGHATLYWYQQILGQGPKLLIQFQNNGVVDDSQLPKDRFSAERLKGVDSTLKIQPAKLEDSAVYLCASSLDGRLANTGELFFGEGSRLTVL.

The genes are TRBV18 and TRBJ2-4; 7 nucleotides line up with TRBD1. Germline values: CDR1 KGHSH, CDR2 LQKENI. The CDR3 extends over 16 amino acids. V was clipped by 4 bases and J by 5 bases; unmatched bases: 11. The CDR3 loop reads CASSQGQAQGQNIQYF. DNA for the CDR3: TGTGCCAGCTCACAAGGACAGGCCCAGGGGCAAAACATTCAGTACTTC.

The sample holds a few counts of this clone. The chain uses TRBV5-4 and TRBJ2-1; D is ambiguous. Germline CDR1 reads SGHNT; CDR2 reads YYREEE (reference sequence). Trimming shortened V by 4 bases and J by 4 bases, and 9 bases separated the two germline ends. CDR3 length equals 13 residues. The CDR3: CASSGPSYNEQFF. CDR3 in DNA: TGTGCCAGCAGCGGACCGTCGTACAATGAGCAGTTCTTC. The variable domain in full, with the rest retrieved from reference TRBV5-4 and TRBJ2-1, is ETGVTQSPTHLIKTRGQQVTLRCSSQSGHNTVSWYQQALGQGPQFIFQYYREEENGRGNFPPRFSGLQFPNYSSELNVNALELDDSALYLCASSGPSYNEQFFGPGTRLTVL.

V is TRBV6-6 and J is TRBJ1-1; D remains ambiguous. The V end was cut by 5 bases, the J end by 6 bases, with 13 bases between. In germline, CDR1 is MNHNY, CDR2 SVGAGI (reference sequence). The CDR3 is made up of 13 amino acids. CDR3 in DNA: TGTGCCAGCAGTCCTACGTTTTCTTCTGAAGCTTTCTTT. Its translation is CASSPTFSSEAFF.